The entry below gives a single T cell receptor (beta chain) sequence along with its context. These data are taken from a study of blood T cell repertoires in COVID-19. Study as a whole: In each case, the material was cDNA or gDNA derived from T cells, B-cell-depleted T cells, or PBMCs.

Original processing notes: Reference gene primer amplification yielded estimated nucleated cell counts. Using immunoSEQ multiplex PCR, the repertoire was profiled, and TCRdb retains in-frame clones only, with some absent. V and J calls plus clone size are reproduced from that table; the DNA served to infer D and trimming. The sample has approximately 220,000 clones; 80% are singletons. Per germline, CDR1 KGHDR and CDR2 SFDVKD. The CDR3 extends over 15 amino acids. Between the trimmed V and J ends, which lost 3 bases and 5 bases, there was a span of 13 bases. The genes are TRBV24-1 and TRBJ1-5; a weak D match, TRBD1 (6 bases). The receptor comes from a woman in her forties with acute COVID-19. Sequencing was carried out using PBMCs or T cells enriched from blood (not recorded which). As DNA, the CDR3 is TGTGCCACCAGTGATATGACAGGTTCCGATCAGCCCCAGCATTTT. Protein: CATSDMTGSDQPQHF.